Included here is one TCR beta chain sequence, with context. The sample is drawn from a study of shared T cell receptors in the human thymus. The germline V gene encodes CDR1 SGHVS and CDR2 FNYEAQ. V lost 4 bases to trimming and J lost 4 bases; unmatched junction nucleotides: 7. This CDR3 is built from 15 residues. Using immunoSEQ multiplex PCR, the repertoire was profiled, and TCRdb retains in-frame clones only, with some absent. The sample includes 55,000 to 80,000 clones, 90% to 95% of them seen just once. This TCR was sampled from a human donor. The rearrangement links TRBV7-6 to TRBJ2-7; 10 bases fit TRBD1. Specimen: thymocytes. The CDR3: CASSSPGQGTYEQYF. DNA for the CDR3: TGTGCCAGCAGCTCCCCGGGACAGGGGACTTACGAGCAGTACTTC.